This record covers a single TCR beta chain. Its antigen is undetermined. The data originate from a study of T-cell memory formation after mild COVID-19. In TCRdb, the 5' RACE reads were re-called with MiXCR into one record per CDR3 protein. The table has over 10,000 distinct CDR3 sequences, about 17% seen once; the top ten hold approximately 54%. The study's findings and limits: Nothing showed for sure that second-wave clones peaking on day 37 were SARS-CoV-2 specific. Among contracting clones, CD4+ were mainly CM/EM and CD8+ enriched in EMRA.

Per the germline V gene, CDR1 is SGHTA and CDR2 is FQGTGA. The CDR3 is 14 residues long. Trimming shortened V by 2 bases and J by 6 bases, and 12 bases separated the two germline ends. This receptor was obtained from a man aged 18 to 29 who had mild COVID-19 (a few samples of this study predate the infection). Cell type and time point are not known. The chain recombines TRBV7-3 with TRBJ2-3; maybe TRBD2 (5 bases). The sample taken for sequencing was PBMCs or a T cell subset sorted from them (not recorded which). In nucleotides, the CDR3 is TGTGCCAGCAGCTTAGGCGGTAGCGCTGATACGCAGTATTTT. Translation gives CASSLGGSADTQYF.